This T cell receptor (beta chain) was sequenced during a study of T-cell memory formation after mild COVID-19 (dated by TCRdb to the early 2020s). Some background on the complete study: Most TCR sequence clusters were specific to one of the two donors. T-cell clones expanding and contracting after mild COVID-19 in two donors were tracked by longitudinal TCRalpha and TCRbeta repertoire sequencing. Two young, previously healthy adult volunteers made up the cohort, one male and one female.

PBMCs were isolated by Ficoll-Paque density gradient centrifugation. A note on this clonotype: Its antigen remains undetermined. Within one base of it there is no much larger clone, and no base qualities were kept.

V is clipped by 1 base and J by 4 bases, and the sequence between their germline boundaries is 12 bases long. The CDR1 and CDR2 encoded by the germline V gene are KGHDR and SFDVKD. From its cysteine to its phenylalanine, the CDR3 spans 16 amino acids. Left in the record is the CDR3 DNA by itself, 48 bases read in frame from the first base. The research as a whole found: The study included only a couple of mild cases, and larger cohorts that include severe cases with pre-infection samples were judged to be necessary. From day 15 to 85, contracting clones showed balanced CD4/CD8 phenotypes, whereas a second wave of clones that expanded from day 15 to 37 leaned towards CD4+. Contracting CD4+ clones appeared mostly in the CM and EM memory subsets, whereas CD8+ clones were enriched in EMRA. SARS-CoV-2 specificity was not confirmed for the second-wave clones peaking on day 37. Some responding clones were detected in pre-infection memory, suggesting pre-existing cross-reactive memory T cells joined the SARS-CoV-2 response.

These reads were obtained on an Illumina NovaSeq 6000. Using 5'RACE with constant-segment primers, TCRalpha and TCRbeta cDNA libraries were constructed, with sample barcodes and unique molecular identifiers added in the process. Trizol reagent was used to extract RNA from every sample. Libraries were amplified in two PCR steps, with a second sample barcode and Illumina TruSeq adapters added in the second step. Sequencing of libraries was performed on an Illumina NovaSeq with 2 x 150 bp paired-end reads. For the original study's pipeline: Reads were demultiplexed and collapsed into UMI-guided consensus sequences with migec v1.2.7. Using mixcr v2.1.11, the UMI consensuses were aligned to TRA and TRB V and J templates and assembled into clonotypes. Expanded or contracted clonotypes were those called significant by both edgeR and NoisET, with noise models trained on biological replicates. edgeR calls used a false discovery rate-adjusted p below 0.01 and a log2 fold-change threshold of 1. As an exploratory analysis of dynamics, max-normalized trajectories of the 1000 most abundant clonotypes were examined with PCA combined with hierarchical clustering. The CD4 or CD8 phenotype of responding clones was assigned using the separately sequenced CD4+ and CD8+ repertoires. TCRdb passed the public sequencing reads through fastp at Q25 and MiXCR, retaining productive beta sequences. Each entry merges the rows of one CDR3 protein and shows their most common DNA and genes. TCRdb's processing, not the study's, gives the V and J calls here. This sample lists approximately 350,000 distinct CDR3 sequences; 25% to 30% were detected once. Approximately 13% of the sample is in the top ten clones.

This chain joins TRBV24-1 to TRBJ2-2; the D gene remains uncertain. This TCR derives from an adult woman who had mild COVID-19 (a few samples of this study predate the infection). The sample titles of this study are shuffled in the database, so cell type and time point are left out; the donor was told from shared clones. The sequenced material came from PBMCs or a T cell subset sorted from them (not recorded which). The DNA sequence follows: TGTGCCACCAGTGATTTCACCGGGCTCAGCACCGGGGAGCTGTTTTTT. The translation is CATSDFTGLSTGELFF.